The clone carrying this T cell receptor beta chain was counted a single time. Its specificity is unknown. Clones were sequenced by immunoSEQ multiplex PCR, and TCRdb holds only the in-frame ones, with some missing. The data contain approximately 14,000 clones, approximately 77% of them seen just once; the ten biggest clones take up more than 9%. The data originate from a study of somatic mutations in cytotoxic T cells in rheumatoid arthritis. Flow cytometry served to check the purity of CD4+ and CD8+ cells, which were isolated by positive magnetic bead selection. The V gene's germline CDR1 is SGHAT and CDR2 FQNNGV. The CDR3 runs to 13 residues. The V and J ends lost 1 base and 7 bases respectively, with 8 bases between them. Study outcomes and limitations: The slight TRBV07 underrepresentation in rheumatoid arthritis patients received no adjustment for multiple comparisons.

This TCR derives from an adult with rheumatoid arthritis. The rearrangement joins TRBV11-2 to TRBJ2-1; D is uncertain. Specimen: CD8+ T cells sorted from blood. The CDR3 nucleotides read TGTGCCAGCAGCTTAGCCACCCTTAATGAGCAGTTCTTC. Amino acid sequence: CASSLATLNEQFF. The full variable domain, in which reference TRBV11-2 and TRBJ2-1 provide the parts outside the CDR3, is EAGVAQSPRYKIIEKRQSVAFWCNPISGHATLYWYQQILGQGPKLLIQFQNNGVVDDSQLPKDRFSAERLKGVDSTLKIQPAKLEDSAVYLCASSLATLNEQFFGPGTRLTVL.